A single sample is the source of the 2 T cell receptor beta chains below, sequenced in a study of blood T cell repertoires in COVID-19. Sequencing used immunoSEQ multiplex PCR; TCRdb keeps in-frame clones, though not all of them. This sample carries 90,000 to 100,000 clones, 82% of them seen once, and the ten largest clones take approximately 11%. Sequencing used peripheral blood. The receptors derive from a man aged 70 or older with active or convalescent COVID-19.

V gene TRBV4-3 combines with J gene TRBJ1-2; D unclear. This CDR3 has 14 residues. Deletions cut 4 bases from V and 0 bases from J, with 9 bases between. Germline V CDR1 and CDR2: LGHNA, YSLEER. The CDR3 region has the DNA TGCGCCAGCAGCCGCGGGGTATCTAACTATGGCTACACCTTC. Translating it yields CASSRGVSNYGYTF.

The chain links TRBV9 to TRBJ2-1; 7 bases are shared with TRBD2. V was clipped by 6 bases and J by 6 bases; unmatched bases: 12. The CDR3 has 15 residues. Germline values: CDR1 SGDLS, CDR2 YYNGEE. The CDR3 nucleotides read TGTGCCAGCACCACTAACGGACTAGAGGGCAATGAGCAGTTCTTC. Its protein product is CASTTNGLEGNEQFF.